These 31 T cell receptor beta chains came from one sample sequenced in a study of neurological immune-mediated disorders. Each CDR3 protein gets one entry after TCRdb re-called the 5' RACE reads with MiXCR. This table has approximately 52,000 distinct CDR3 sequences, 3% to 3.5% appearing once. The sequenced sample consisted of PBMCs. These receptors were obtained from a man aged 35 to 55 with multiple sclerosis.

This clonotype was seen ten or more times. The chain couples TRBV5-1 to TRBJ2-3; D call uncertain. From germline, CDR1 is SGHRS and CDR2 YFSETQ. CDR3 size: 18 residues. The germline V and J ends were trimmed by 0 bases and 4 bases, with 21 bases remaining between them. CDR3 in DNA: TGCGCCAGCAGCTTGGCACGGGCATCTTCTGCCGGCGCAGATACGCAGTATTTT. This sequence encodes CASSLARASSAGADTQYF.

This clonotype has ten or more counts. The J gene is TRBJ2-7, the V gene TRBV5-1, with D possibly matching TRBD1 (5 bases). There are 16 residues in the CDR3. Germline assignment: CDR1 SGHRS and CDR2 YFSETQ. Trimming pared 0 bases from V and 6 bases from J, leaving 19 bases between. CDR3 in amino acids: CASSLGRQPSMSEQYF. CDR3 sequence (DNA): TGCGCCAGCAGCTTGGGGAGACAGCCCAGCATGAGCGAGCAGTACTTC.

This clonotype was counted ten times or more. The chain has TRBV10-3 and TRBJ2-7; possibly TRBD1 for D (5 bases). The CDR3 covers 14 residues. The V and J ends lost 11 bases and 1 base respectively, with 18 bases between them. Germline V gene data show CDR1 as ENHRY and CDR2 as SYGVKD. The chain's CDR3 is CASWGGQVSYEQYF. The DNA of the CDR3 is TGTGCCTCCTGGGGCGGACAAGTATCCTACGAGCAGTACTTC.

V usage is TRBV25-1 and J usage is TRBJ2-3, with 7 positions matching TRBD1. After removal of 5 bases from V and 1 base from J, the junction contained 9 bases not matched to a gene. Germline V lookup: CDR1 MGHDK, CDR2 SYGVNS. This CDR3 has 16 residues. The CDR3 nucleotides are TGTGCCAGCAGTCGACAGGGATCCATAGGCACAGATACGCAGTATTTT. Its protein product is CASSRQGSIGTDTQYF.

The sample holds many counts of this clonotype. The chain couples TRBV24-1 to TRBJ1-5, with D unclear. The germline V gene has CDR1 KGHDR and CDR2 SFDVKD. This CDR3 spans 13 amino acids. The germline V and J ends were trimmed by 9 bases and 1 base, with 9 bases remaining between them. CDR3 nucleotides: TGTGCCACCCTGACCGGGAGCAATCAGCCCCAGCATTTT. Protein: CATLTGSNQPQHF.

In the case of this clonotype: A much more abundant neighbour one base away suggests this may be a read error. This chain joins TRBV12-3 or TRBV12-4 and TRBJ2-7, with D perhaps assigned TRBD1 or TRBD2 (7 bases each). The CDR3 sequence is 13 residues long. Trimming stripped 7 bases from V and 10 bases from J, with 20 bases between. The CDR3 DNA follows: TGTGCCAGCACCCGAGACAGGGCGGGGGATCAGTACTTC. Translation gives CASTRDRAGDQYF.

This clonotype was seen repeatedly, ten times or more. The gene calls are TRBV6-5 and TRBJ2-3; 10 nucleotides line up with TRBD2. The CDR3 has 15 residues. Germline-derived CDR1 and CDR2 are MNHEY and SVGAGI. V lost 5 bases to trimming and J lost 0 bases; unmatched junction nucleotides: 2. The DNA for the CDR3 is TGTGCCAGCAGTAGCGGGGGGGCTAGCACAGATACGCAGTATTTT. Amino acid sequence: CASSSGGASTDTQYF.

In its sample, this clonotype was seen many times. J is TRBJ2-3 and V is TRBV2; D gene unclear. The CDR3 sequence is 10 residues long. V lost 10 bases, J lost 6 bases, and 8 bases lay in between. The germline CDR1 and CDR2 sequences are SNHLY and FYNNEI. As DNA, the CDR3 is TGTGCCACCTCGTCGGATACGCAGTATTTT. It translates to CATSSDTQYF.

In this sample, this clonotype turned up many times. The CDR3 reads CATSDLKRAYNEQFF. CDR3 bases: TGTGCCACCAGTGATTTAAAGCGGGCGTACAATGAGCAGTTCTTC. V usage is TRBV24-1 and J usage is TRBJ2-1, with D possibly TRBD2 on 6 matching bases. The V gene lost 1 base and the J gene lost 4 bases, with 10 bases spanning the gap. The CDR3 is 15 amino acids. Germline values: CDR1 KGHDR, CDR2 SFDVKD.

This clonotype was recorded at least ten times. This chain joins TRBV7-2 and TRBJ2-3, with TRBD1 matching over 8 bases. CDR1 and CDR2 from the germline V gene are SGHTA and FQGNSA. The CDR3 spans 15 residues. The V gene end was trimmed by 6 bases and the J gene end by 4 bases; junction bases not matched to a gene: 9. The CDR3 reads CASRGRGLNADTQYF. CDR3 nucleotides: TGTGCCAGCAGGGGCAGGGGGCTCAACGCAGATACGCAGTATTTT.

This clonotype was observed many times. A read error may produce the germline difference seen at one junction end. The chain employs TRBV28 and TRBJ1-5; 8 nucleotides agree with TRBD1. The CDR3 consists of 15 residues. The germline V gene encodes CDR1 MDHEN and CDR2 SYDVKM. The CDR3 region is CASSTRTGQNQPQNF. The DNA for the CDR3 is TGTGCCAGCAGCACACGGACAGGGCAGAATCAGCCCCAGAATTTT.

This clonotype was found many times. The V call is TRBV27, the J call TRBJ1-4; 8 bases line up with TRBD1. This CDR3 is 14 amino acids long. Germline V lookup: CDR1 MNHEY, CDR2 SMNVEV (reference sequence). V shed 4 bases and J 8 bases; nucleotides not matched to a gene: 6. The CDR3 here is CASSSDREDEKLFF. CDR3 DNA: TGTGCCAGCAGTTCGGACAGGGAGGACGAAAAACTGTTTTTT.

By its share, this clonotype is medium-sized (0.01 to 0.1%). The gene calls are TRBV29-1 and TRBJ2-2, with TRBD2 matching 13 bases. This CDR3 region has 16 residues. Trimming at V came to 8 bases and at J to 4 bases, leaving 10 bases not matched to a gene. From germline, CDR1 is SQVTM and CDR2 ANQGSEA. The CDR3 loop is CSYRERLAGGTGELFF. The DNA of the CDR3 is TGCAGCTACCGGGAGAGACTAGCGGGGGGCACCGGGGAGCTGTTTTTT.

This clonotype has a count of ten or more. CDR3 amino acids: CASSLFFGGRGGEQYF. In nucleotides, the CDR3 is TGTGCCAGCAGCTTATTTTTCGGGGGCAGGGGAGGCGAGCAGTACTTC. V and J are TRBV7-9 and TRBJ2-7; D tentatively reads TRBD1 or TRBD2 (6 bases each). Germline V lookup: CDR1 SEHNR, CDR2 FQNEAQ (reference sequence). This CDR3 is built from 16 residues. The V end lost 2 bases, the J end lost 6 bases, and 20 bases lay between the germline ends.

This clonotype was picked up many times. The V gene is TRBV5-5, the J gene TRBJ1-1; D ambiguous. V was shortened by 0 bases and J by 0 bases, with 12 bases between the two germline ends. The CDR3 loop spans 16 amino acids. Germline V gene lookup returns CDR1 SGHKS and CDR2 YYEKEE (reference sequence). The CDR3, as DNA: TGTGCCAGCAGCTTGGACTTCAGACCTATGAACACTGAAGCTTTCTTT. This translates into CASSLDFRPMNTEAFF.

This clonotype occurred many times. This chain uses TRBV11-2 with TRBJ2-5; weak D call: TRBD2 (5 bases). The CDR3 runs 15 residues. Germline CDR1 reads SGHAT; CDR2 reads FQNNGV. Trimming took off 3 bases at V and 5 bases at J, with 16 bases between the two ends. This chain's CDR3 is CASSLVRAPWETQYF. CDR3 in DNA: TGTGCCAGCAGCTTGGTGAGGGCACCCTGGGAGACCCAGTACTTC.

At least ten counts were recorded for this clonotype. The chain couples TRBV4-1 to TRBJ2-5; 7 bases line up with TRBD2. The J segment lost 1 base and the V segment lost 0 bases, leaving 2 bases of the junction unmatched. CDR1 is MGHRA and CDR2 is YSYEKL in the germline V gene. The CDR3 contains 15 residues. CDR3 sequence reads: CASSQESSGQETQYF. Here the CDR3 DNA reads TGCGCCAGCAGCCAAGAATCTAGCGGCCAAGAGACCCAGTACTTC.

This clonotype showed up many times. The V call is TRBV4-1, the J call TRBJ1-1, with D possibly being TRBD1 (6 bases). Germline assignment: CDR1 MGHRA and CDR2 YSYEKL. V lost 0 bases and J 5 bases, leaving 13 bases between the germline ends. The length of the CDR3 is 15 residues. CDR3 sequence reads: CASSQEQGRRTEAFF. Here the CDR3 DNA reads TGCGCCAGCAGCCAAGAACAGGGAAGAAGGACTGAAGCTTTCTTT.

A few counts support this clonotype. The CDR3 DNA is TGTGCCAGCAGCTCTCCGGGACTAGCGGGGGGAAAGACCCAGTACTTC. Its translation is CASSSPGLAGGKTQYF. The chain links TRBV7-2 to TRBJ2-5; 15 nucleotides agree with TRBD2. The germline V gene has CDR1 SGHTA and CDR2 FQGNSA. Trimming at V came to 4 bases and at J to 6 bases, leaving 6 bases not matched to a gene. The CDR3 has 16 amino acids. The full variable domain, with the rest looked up from reference TRBV7-2 and TRBJ2-5, is GAGVSQSPSNKVTEKGKDVELRCDPISGHTALYWYRQSLGQGLEFLIYFQGNSAPDKSGLPSDRFSAERTGGSVSTLTIQRTQQEDSAVYLCASSSPGLAGGKTQYFGPGTRLLVL.

There are many counts of this clonotype. The chain uses TRBV5-1 and TRBJ2-7; the match to TRBD2 covers 11 bases. The CDR3 runs 14 residues. With 7 bases clipped from V and 1 base from J, the junction kept 4 bases outside the gene matches. CDR1 is SGHRS, CDR2 YFSETQ, per germline. The CDR3: CASGLAGGSYEQYF. As DNA, the CDR3 is TGCGCCAGCGGCCTAGCGGGGGGATCCTACGAGCAGTACTTC.

This clonotype was recorded a few times. A read error is possible here, since a much larger clone lies one base away. In DNA, the CDR3 is TGTGCCAGCAGCGAGGAAGGCTTGAATGAGCAGTTCTTC. Amino acid sequence: CASSEEGLNEQFF. The chain recombines TRBV9 with TRBJ2-1; D call uncertain. The CDR3 length is 13 residues. V dropped 3 bases and J dropped 7 bases, with 11 bases sitting between them. The V gene's germline CDR1 is SGDLS and CDR2 YYNGEE.

This clonotype has ten or more counts. V and J are TRBV5-1 and TRBJ2-3; TRBD2 matches at 8 bases. CDR1 is SGHRS and CDR2 is YFSETQ in the germline V gene. Unmatched junction bases numbered 3, after V lost 2 bases and J lost 4 bases. The CDR3 loop spans 14 amino acids. CDR3 loop: CASSFGLAADTQYF. The DNA of the CDR3 is TGCGCCAGCAGCTTCGGACTAGCAGCAGATACGCAGTATTTT.

This clonotype appeared many times. This sequence joins TRBV20-1 and TRBJ2-1, with a possible D match to TRBD2 (6 bases). The germline gives CDR1 DFQATT, CDR2 SNEGSKA (reference sequence). The CDR3 extends over 14 amino acids. Deletions cut 6 bases from V and 7 bases from J, with 19 bases between. The CDR3 sequence is CSAERRGGVNEQFF. The CDR3 DNA follows: TGCAGTGCCGAACGCCGAGGAGGGGTGAATGAGCAGTTCTTC.

This clonotype was seen many times. The V and J genes are TRBV4-1 and TRBJ1-6; 8 bases align to TRBD1. Germline assignment: CDR1 MGHRA and CDR2 YSYEKL. Trimming removed 0 bases from V and 9 bases from J; junction bases left unmatched: 7. This CDR3 spans 16 amino acids. CDR3 in DNA: TGCGCCAGCAGCCAAGATAAGACAGGGGTTTTTTCACCCCTCCACTTT. It encodes CASSQDKTGVFSPLHF.

This clonotype was counted a few times. Sequence at one end of the junction differs from germline and may be a read error. This rearrangement joins TRBV11-3 to TRBJ1-4, with a weak D call TRBD1 (6 bases). The CDR3 contains 18 residues. The germline CDR1 and CDR2 sequences are SGHNT and YENEEA. CDR3 region: CASSFRTAIRLTNEKLFF. The CDR3 nucleotides read TGTGCCAGTAGCTTCCGGACAGCAATACGTTTAACAAATGAAAAACTGTTTTTT.

This clonotype has ten or more counts. The chain recombines TRBV5-1 with TRBJ2-3; D call uncertain. The length of the CDR3 is 14 residues. Germline V gives CDR1 SGHRS, CDR2 YFSETQ. V gave up 0 bases and J gave up 2 bases, with 7 bases separating them. CDR3 region: CASSLGRFTDTQYF. The CDR3, as DNA: TGCGCCAGCAGCTTGGGGCGGTTCACAGATACGCAGTATTTT. Together with reference TRBV5-1 and TRBJ2-3, the CDR3 gives the full variable domain: KAGVTQTPRYLIKTRGQQVTLSCSPISGHRSVSWYQQTPGQGLQFLFEYFSETQRNKGNFPGRFSGRQFSNSRSEMNVSTLELGDSALYLCASSLGRFTDTQYFGPGTRLTVL.

This clonotype was observed a few times. A read error may explain this, as a much larger clone is one base away. V and J are TRBV5-6 and TRBJ2-1; no clear D gene. The CDR3 is made up of 12 amino acids. Trimming stripped 5 bases from V and 10 bases from J, with 13 bases between. Germline V lookup: CDR1 SGHDT, CDR2 YYEEEE. The CDR3 is CASRLKGPEQFF. In DNA form, the CDR3 reads TGTGCCAGCAGATTAAAGGGCCCGGAGCAGTTCTTC.

At least ten counts were recorded for this clonotype. The genes are TRBV5-1 and TRBJ1-1; 7 bases map to TRBD1. Germline trimming cut 2 bases from V and 3 bases from J; bases unmatched to any gene: 1. The germline V gene encodes CDR1 SGHRS and CDR2 YFSETQ. The CDR3 covers 13 residues. The CDR3 DNA is TGCGCCAGCAGCTTTCAGGGGGACACTGAAGCTTTCTTT. Translation gives CASSFQGDTEAFF.

This clonotype was counted many times. CDR3 protein: CASNLGQGQNSPLHF. DNA of the CDR3: TGCGCCAGCAACCTGGGACAGGGCCAGAATTCACCCCTCCACTTT. V usage is TRBV10-2 and J usage is TRBJ1-6; 9 bases map to TRBD1. The CDR3 has 15 amino acids. CDR1 and CDR2 from the germline V gene are WSHSY and SAAADI. With V trimmed by 7 bases and J by 7 bases, 8 bases remained unmatched.

In this sample, this clonotype turned up many times. The genes are TRBV10-3 and TRBJ2-5, with 7 bases lining up with TRBD1. The length of the CDR3 is 14 residues. V was clipped by 7 bases and J by 0 bases; unmatched bases: 5. CDR1 is ENHRY, CDR2 SYGVKD, per germline. CDR3 sequence reads: CAIKAGTDQETQYF. The CDR3 bases are TGTGCCATCAAAGCCGGGACAGACCAAGAGACCCAGTACTTC.

This clonotype was seen repeatedly, ten times or more. The chain recombines TRBV6-2 or TRBV6-3 with TRBJ1-2; 9 positions agree with TRBD1. V was pared by 2 bases and J by 8 bases, with 6 bases of the junction left unmatched. CDR1 and CDR2 from the germline V gene are MNHEY and SVGEGT. This CDR3 has 14 residues. The CDR3 region is CASSYPGQGNGYTF. DNA for the CDR3: TGTGCCAGCAGTTACCCCGGACAGGGGAACGGCTACACCTTC.